The 27 T cell receptor beta chains presented below share a single source sample, sequenced in a study of cytomegalovirus exposure and HLA in healthy donors. Primers: 60 Vbeta forward and 13 Jbeta reverse. Produced via immunoSEQ multiplex PCR; TCRdb's table is partial and in-frame only. Of some 150,000 clones in the sample, 75% to 80% were seen once. The material sequenced was PBMCs. These receptors came from a male donor in good health and CMV-seronegative.

This clone was seen a handful of times. The chain has TRBV4-1 and TRBJ1-5; D ambiguous. CDR3 size: 13 residues. From germline, CDR1 is MGHRA and CDR2 YSYEKL. V was pared by 0 bases and J by 10 bases, with 10 bases between. CDR3 residues: CASSQDRVGPQHF. The CDR3 nucleotides read TGCGCCAGCAGCCAAGATCGTGTCGGTCCCCAGCATTTT.

This chain links TRBV27 with TRBJ2-1; D not certain. Per the germline V gene, CDR1 is MNHEY and CDR2 is SMNVEV (reference sequence). This CDR3 region has 15 residues. The germline V and J ends were trimmed by 8 bases and 3 bases, with 17 bases remaining between them. The CDR3 reads CASRSFDTNYNEQFF. CDR3 nucleotide sequence: TGTGCCAGCCGCTCTTTTGACACAAACTACAATGAGCAGTTCTTC.

The chain uses TRBV7-9 and TRBJ2-6; D is ambiguous. Germline loops: CDR1 SEHNR, CDR2 FQNEAQ (reference sequence). The CDR3 has 17 amino acids. The V gene lost 0 bases and the J gene lost 0 bases, with 9 bases spanning the gap. The CDR3 DNA reads TGTGCCAGCAGCTTAGCAGAGCTGCTCTCTGGGGCCAACGTCCTGACTTTC. Amino acid sequence: CASSLAELLSGANVLTF.

The rearrangement uses TRBV10-3 and TRBJ1-1; D perhaps matches TRBD1 (6 bases). Trimming took 4 bases from V and 0 from J, leaving 12 bases between them. This CDR3 region has 15 residues. The germline V gene has CDR1 ENHRY and CDR2 SYGVKD. The CDR3 protein is CAISAEQGVNTEAFF. CDR3 nucleotide sequence: TGTGCCATCAGTGCAGAACAGGGAGTGAACACTGAAGCTTTCTTT.

The table lists this clone with a few counts. The J gene is TRBJ2-3, the V gene TRBV5-4; a weak D match, TRBD2 (6 bases). The V end was cut by 4 bases, the J end by 1 base, with 13 bases between. Per germline, CDR1 SGHNT and CDR2 YYREEE (reference sequence). This CDR3 has 15 amino acids. The CDR3 DNA is TGTGCCAGCAGCACTGGCGGGGTCCGCACAGATACGCAGTATTTT. It codes for CASSTGGVRTDTQYF. The full variable domain, its missing parts supplied by reference TRBV5-4 and TRBJ2-3, is ETGVTQSPTHLIKTRGQQVTLRCSSQSGHNTVSWYQQALGQGPQFIFQYYREEENGRGNFPPRFSGLQFPNYSSELNVNALELDDSALYLCASSTGGVRTDTQYFGPGTRLTVL.

The V gene is TRBV27, the J gene TRBJ1-2; 9 bases line up with TRBD1. Germline V gene sequence: CDR1 MNHEY, CDR2 SMNVEV (reference sequence). V gave up 5 bases and J gave up 8 bases; unmatched junction bases: 9. The CDR3 loop spans 14 amino acids. DNA of the CDR3: TGTGCCAGCAGTGCGAGACAGGGGGTTTGGGGCTACACCTTC. Translation gives CASSARQGVWGYTF.

The chain has TRBV5-6 and TRBJ1-1; 9 bases align to TRBD1. From germline, CDR1 is SGHDT and CDR2 YYEEEE. V was clipped by 1 base and J by 5 bases; unmatched bases: 6. There are 15 residues in the CDR3. For the CDR3, the DNA is TGTGCCAGCAGCTTGTACTGGACAGGGGTTACTGAAGCTTTCTTT. This codes for CASSLYWTGVTEAFF.

The chain couples TRBV7-3 to TRBJ2-7; 8 positions match TRBD1. The V gene's germline CDR1 is SGHTA and CDR2 FQGTGA. This CDR3 contains 14 residues. The V segment lost 5 bases and the J segment 3 bases; nucleotides outside the gene matches: 6. CDR3 bases: TGTGCCAGCAGCGCTGGACAGGGAAACTACGAGCAGTACTTC. It codes for CASSAGQGNYEQYF.

The chain joins TRBV5-8 to TRBJ2-7; 8 bases are a match to TRBD1. The junction had 4 bases not matched to a gene; V was cut back by 2 bases and J by 3 bases. The length of the CDR3 is 14 residues. CDR1 is SGHTS, CDR2 YDEGEE, per germline. CDR3 sequence (DNA): TGTGCCAGCAGCTTCCCGGGACAGGACTACGAGCAGTACTTC. Its protein is CASSFPGQDYEQYF.

The chain carries TRBV29-1 and TRBJ2-4; TRBD2 is a possible D gene (6 bases). In germline, CDR1 is SQVTM, CDR2 ANQGSEA. The CDR3 consists of 12 residues. V lost 4 bases, J lost 8 bases, and 12 bases lay in between. CDR3 DNA: TGCAGCGTTGCACGTGGGGAGGACATTCAGTACTTC. Its translation is CSVARGEDIQYF.

The genes are TRBV27 and TRBJ1-4, with unresolved D. Between the trimmed V and J ends, which lost 3 bases and 0 bases, there was a span of 8 bases. The CDR3 is 15 residues long. Germline CDR1 reads MNHEY; CDR2 reads SMNVEV (reference sequence). This chain's CDR3 is CASSFSRTTNEKLFF. The CDR3 DNA follows: TGTGCCAGCAGTTTTAGTCGAACAACTAATGAAAAACTGTTTTTT.

This clone has just a few counts. The rearrangement joins TRBV7-9 to TRBJ2-2, with D perhaps matching TRBD1 (5 bases). V dropped 6 bases and J dropped 6 bases, with 11 bases sitting between them. The germline gives CDR1 SEHNR, CDR2 FQNEAQ (reference sequence). CDR3 size: 13 residues. CDR3 in amino acids: CASRPGIPGELFF. The CDR3, as DNA: TGTGCCAGCAGACCAGGGATCCCCGGGGAGCTGTTTTTT.

The gene calls are TRBV19 and TRBJ1-3, with TRBD1 identical over 11 bases. The junction had 6 bases not matched to a gene; V was cut back by 7 bases and J by 1 base. Germline CDR1 LNHDA, CDR2 SQIVND (reference sequence). The CDR3 totals 16 residues. This CDR3 is CASTPDRGRSGNTIYF. The CDR3, as DNA: TGTGCCAGTACCCCGGACAGGGGGCGATCTGGAAACACCATATATTTT. The full variable domain, completed using reference TRBV19 and TRBJ1-3, is DGGITQSPKYLFRKEGQNVTLSCEQNLNHDAMYWYRQDPGQGLRLIYYSQIVNDFQKGDIAEGYSVSREKKESFPLTVTSAQKNPTAFYLCASTPDRGRSGNTIYFGEGSWLTVV.

The chain recombines TRBV2 with TRBJ2-3; 10 bases agree with TRBD2. Germline CDR1 is SNHLY and CDR2 is FYNNEI. This CDR3 comprises 16 residues. V dropped 6 bases and J dropped 4; count of bases not matched to a gene: 10. DNA of the CDR3: TGTGCCAGCAGCCCTAGCGGGAGAATTGGCCCAGATACGCAGTATTTT. This translates into CASSPSGRIGPDTQYF.

The V call is TRBV2, the J call TRBJ1-4; 7 bases agree with TRBD1. The germline CDR1 and CDR2 sequences are SNHLY and FYNNEI. The ends lost 9 bases at V and 8 bases at J; junction bases unmatched: 12. The CDR3 is 14 amino acids. The CDR3 loop is CASCSQGVQEKLFF. For the CDR3, the DNA is TGTGCCAGTTGCTCCCAGGGGGTTCAAGAAAAACTGTTTTTT.

V and J are TRBV4-3 and TRBJ1-4; tentative D call: TRBD1 (5 bases). The V gene's germline CDR1 is LGHNA and CDR2 YSLEER. The V end lost 4 bases, the J end lost 15 bases, and 18 bases lay between the germline ends. This CDR3 is built from 13 residues. This chain's CDR3 is CASSPKGEGRVFF. The CDR3 coding sequence is TGCGCCAGCAGCCCGAAAGGGGAGGGTAGGGTGTTTTTT.

This clone was observed a handful of times. The gene calls are TRBV19 and TRBJ1-2, with D possibly TRBD1 on 5 matching bases. Germline loops: CDR1 LNHDA, CDR2 SQIVND (reference sequence). CDR3 length: 13 residues. Deletions cut 7 bases from V and 5 bases from J, with 14 bases between. The CDR3 sequence: CASTPSGDYGYTF. The CDR3 coding sequence is TGTGCCAGTACTCCCTCGGGGGATTATGGCTACACCTTC.

CDR3 DNA sequence: TGTGCCAGCTCAACGAACCTAAATGAAAAACTGTTTTTT. Translating it yields CASSTNLNEKLFF. The V call is TRBV18, the J call TRBJ1-4; D remains ambiguous. Deletions cut 5 bases from V and 5 bases from J, with 9 bases between. Looked up from germline, CDR1 is KGHSH and CDR2 is LQKENI. The CDR3 has 13 amino acids.

V and J are TRBV30 and TRBJ2-7, with 11 positions matching TRBD1. CDR3 length: 13 amino acids. Per the germline V gene, CDR1 is GTSNPN and CDR2 is SVGIG (reference sequence). Trimming removed 5 bases from V and 5 bases from J; junction bases left unmatched: 5. The CDR3 loop reads CAWCRDRGDEQYF. The CDR3 DNA follows: TGTGCCTGGTGCCGGGACAGGGGGGACGAGCAGTACTTC.

The chain employs TRBV7-2 and TRBJ2-7; D perhaps matches TRBD2 (6 bases). Germline CDR1 is SGHTA and CDR2 is FQGNSA. Deletions cut 5 bases from V and 3 bases from J, with 11 bases between. The length of the CDR3 is 13 residues. The CDR3 protein is CASSGWDFYEQYF. The CDR3 nucleotides are TGTGCCAGCAGCGGATGGGACTTCTACGAGCAGTACTTC. Full variable domain (missing parts from reference TRBV7-2 and TRBJ2-7): GAGVSQSPSNKVTEKGKDVELRCDPISGHTALYWYRQSLGQGLEFLIYFQGNSAPDKSGLPSDRFSAERTGGSVSTLTIQRTQQEDSAVYLCASSGWDFYEQYFGPGTRLTVT.

The chain combines TRBV7-9 with TRBJ1-2, with a tentative D call TRBD1 (5 bases). The ends were cut back, 6 bases at V and 5 bases at J, with 13 bases in the middle. The CDR3 is made up of 13 amino acids. The germline V gene encodes CDR1 SEHNR and CDR2 FQNEAQ (reference sequence). Here the CDR3 reads CASSFETAYGYTF. Written as DNA, the CDR3 is TGTGCCAGCAGTTTTGAGACAGCGTATGGCTACACCTTC.

This rearrangement joins TRBV6-5 to TRBJ2-7, with D perhaps matching TRBD2 (6 bases). V dropped 10 bases and J dropped 5 bases, with 15 bases sitting between them. The CDR3 has 12 residues. Germline values: CDR1 MNHEY, CDR2 SVGAGI. CDR3 sequence (DNA): TGTGCCACCCAGGGTGGAGGGGACGAGCAGTACTTC. Translating it yields CATQGGGDEQYF.

V usage is TRBV6-5 and J usage is TRBJ2-7; 12 nucleotides match TRBD1. V shed 6 bases, J shed 0 bases, and the junction held 3 bases outside the gene matches. The CDR3 has 15 residues. Per germline, CDR1 MNHEY and CDR2 SVGAGI. The CDR3 protein is CASSLGQGASYEQYF. In nucleotides, the CDR3 is TGTGCCAGCAGCCTGGGACAGGGGGCCTCCTACGAGCAGTACTTC.

The chain combines TRBV9 with TRBJ2-1, with 7 positions matching TRBD2. Losses at the gene ends were 4 bases for V and 0 bases for J; bases not matched to a gene: 7. Per the germline V gene, CDR1 is SGDLS and CDR2 is YYNGEE. The CDR3 loop spans 16 amino acids. CDR3: CASSPGGGGSYNEQFF. The CDR3 DNA is TGTGCCAGCAGCCCCGGTGGCGGGGGCTCCTACAATGAGCAGTTCTTC.

The chain carries TRBV29-1 and TRBJ2-1; 8 bases line up with TRBD1. This CDR3 has 14 residues. Germline V gives CDR1 SQVTM, CDR2 ANQGSEA. V was clipped by 4 bases and J by 6 bases; unmatched bases: 8. The CDR3 reads CSVGRQGNSNEQFF. In DNA, the CDR3 is TGCAGCGTTGGGCGACAGGGGAATAGCAATGAGCAGTTCTTC.

This clone was seen just once. This chain uses TRBV30 with TRBJ2-2, with 9 bases fitting TRBD1. Germline CDR1 reads GTSNPN; CDR2 reads SVGIG (reference sequence). The junction had 0 bases not matched to a gene; V was cut back by 1 base and J by 6 bases. The CDR3 extends over 13 amino acids. In DNA form, the CDR3 reads TGTGCCTGGAGTGGACAGGGGGCCGGGGAGCTGTTTTTT. Amino acids: CAWSGQGAGELFF.

The sample holds a few counts of this clone. The genes are TRBV9 and TRBJ2-1; a weak D match, TRBD1 (5 bases). The ends were cut back, 3 bases at V and 7 bases at J, with 17 bases in the middle. From germline, CDR1 is SGDLS and CDR2 YYNGEE. The CDR3 runs to 15 residues. The CDR3, as DNA: TGTGCCAGCAGCGCCACAGGTAGGGTGATGAATGAGCAGTTCTTC. It specifies CASSATGRVMNEQFF.